The TCR beta chain described here comes from a study of regulatory T cells in long-lasting Graves disease. A few counts support this clonotype. There are 19 residues in the CDR3. The V and J ends lost 1 base and 2 bases respectively, with 24 bases between them. The germline V gene has CDR1 SGHDN and CDR2 FVKESK. Arm-PCR with iRepertoire HTBI primers amplified the CDR3 regions for these TCR beta libraries. TCRdb re-derived calls from the multiplex PCR reads in MiXCR, one entry per CDR3 protein. The data contain a few hundred thousand distinct CDR3 sequences, 15% of them seen just once; the ten biggest clones take up around 7.6%. Time point given: newly diagnosed GD, antithyroid drugs for less than 3 months. From PBMCs, RNA was extracted and then used to make the TCR library. These data were also reused for a study on T cells in Graves' hyperthyroidism and ophthalmopathy.

This chain joins TRBV14 and TRBJ2-7, with unresolved D. The sequences come from peripheral blood mononuclear cells (PBMCs), collected at new diagnosis, from a patient treated with antithyroid drugs. The source of this sequence is a woman aged 35 to 49 with Graves disease. CDR3 nucleotides: TGTGCCAGCAGCCAAGGATATGAGACCGCGCTAAAGGTGGCCTACGAGCAGTACTTC. It specifies CASSQGYETALKVAYEQYF.